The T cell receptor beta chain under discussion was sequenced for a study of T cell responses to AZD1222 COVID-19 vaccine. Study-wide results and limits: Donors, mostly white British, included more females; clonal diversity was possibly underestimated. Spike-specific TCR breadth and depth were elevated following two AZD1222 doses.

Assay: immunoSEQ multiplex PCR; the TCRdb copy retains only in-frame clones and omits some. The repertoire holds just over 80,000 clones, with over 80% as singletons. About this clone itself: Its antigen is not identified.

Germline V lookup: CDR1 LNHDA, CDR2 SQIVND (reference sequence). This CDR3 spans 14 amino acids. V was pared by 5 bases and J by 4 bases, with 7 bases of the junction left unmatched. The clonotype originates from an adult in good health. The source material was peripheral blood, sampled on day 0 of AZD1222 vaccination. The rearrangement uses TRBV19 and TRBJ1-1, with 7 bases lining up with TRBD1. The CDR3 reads CASSLTGEGTEAFF. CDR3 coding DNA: TGTGCCAGTAGTTTAACAGGGGAGGGCACTGAAGCTTTCTTT.